Listed here are 11 T cell receptor beta chains from one sample, sequenced in a study of blood T cell repertoires in COVID-19 (dated by TCRdb to the early 2020s). To prepare the library, the immunoSEQ multiplex PCR assay was applied. The source is immuneACCESS, and TCRdb retained only in-frame sequences with V and J called. Part of the clones is not carried over; for the studies checked, unresolved V genes explain less than half of this, and the remainder is unexplained. For this sample the table gives 95,000 to 110,000 clones, of which around 88% were detected only once. About 3.5% of the sample goes to the ten largest clones. Input material: peripheral blood. These receptors were taken from a human donor in a cohort sampled during active COVID-19.

The chain employs TRBV11-2 and TRBJ1-1; 9 bases are a match to TRBD1. Germline V gene data show CDR1 as SGHAT and CDR2 as FQNNGV. CDR3 length equals 14 residues. V gave up 5 bases and J gave up 11 bases; unmatched junction bases: 12. The CDR3 region has the DNA TGTGCCAGCAGCAGAAGGACCGGGACAGGGTACGCTTTCTTT. Amino acids: CASSRRTGTGYAFF.

The chain employs TRBV19 and TRBJ2-3; 11 nucleotides agree with TRBD1. J lost 4 bases, V lost 5 bases, and 11 bases had no gene match. The germline V gene encodes CDR1 LNHDA and CDR2 SQIVND (reference sequence). This CDR3 is 17 amino acids long. This CDR3 reads CASSPISPGQGADTQYF. Here the CDR3 DNA reads TGTGCCAGTAGTCCTATAAGCCCGGGACAGGGGGCAGATACGCAGTATTTT.

The rearrangement links TRBV3-1 (or the pseudogene TRBV3-2) to TRBJ1-5; 10 positions agree with TRBD1. This CDR3 has 15 residues. The germline V gene encodes CDR1 LGHDT and CDR2 YNNKEL (reference sequence). With 1 base clipped from V and 6 bases from J, the junction kept 3 bases outside the gene matches. The CDR3, as DNA: TGTGCCAGCAGCCAAGGACAGGGGGCAAGTCAGCCCCAGCATTTT. Its translation: CASSQGQGASQPQHF.

The V gene is TRBV5-8, the J gene TRBJ2-1; D may be TRBD1 (5 bases). CDR1 is SGHTS and CDR2 is YDEGEE in the germline V gene. The CDR3 consists of 15 residues. V was trimmed by 1 base and J by 5 bases, leaving 13 bases between them. The CDR3 sequence is CASSLYSGIHNEQFF. CDR3 in DNA: TGTGCCAGCAGCTTGTATTCAGGGATTCACAATGAGCAGTTCTTC. The whole variable domain, filled in from reference TRBV5-8 and TRBJ2-1, reads EAGVTQSPTHLIKTRGQQATLRCSPISGHTSVYWYQQALGLGLQFLLWYDEGEERNRGNFPPRFSGRQFPNYSSELNVNALELEDSALYLCASSLYSGIHNEQFFGPGTRLTVL.

The gene calls are TRBV10-3 and TRBJ1-2, with D possibly TRBD1 on 5 matching bases. Germline V gene data show CDR1 as ENHRY and CDR2 as SYGVKD. Between the trimmed V and J ends, which lost 6 bases and 7 bases, there was a span of 12 bases. This CDR3 comprises 12 residues. In DNA, the CDR3 is TGTGCCATCAGCGAAGGGGCAGCTGGCTACACCTTC. Translated, it gives CAISEGAAGYTF.

The count of this clone is one. This chain connects TRBV9 to TRBJ1-4, with TRBD1 identical over 7 bases. The V gene end was trimmed by 4 bases and the J gene end by 8 bases; junction bases not matched to a gene: 14. Germline CDR1 SGDLS, CDR2 YYNGEE. The CDR3 is 16 amino acids. The CDR3 DNA reads as TGTGCCAGCAGCCCGGGTCGGACGGCAGGGGGGGAAAAACTGTTTTTT. Translated, it gives CASSPGRTAGGEKLFF.

The chain carries TRBV14 and TRBJ2-3; 11 nucleotides agree with TRBD2. The CDR3 contains 15 residues. Germline trimming cut 5 bases from V and 5 bases from J; bases unmatched to any gene: 6. The germline CDR1 and CDR2 sequences are SGHDN and FVKESK. CDR3 nucleotide sequence: TGTGCCAGCAGCACTCGACTAGCGGGACGAGATACGCAGTATTTT. This gives the protein CASSTRLAGRDTQYF.

The chain employs TRBV6-2 or TRBV6-3 and TRBJ2-7, with 10 bases matching TRBD2. With V trimmed by 5 bases and J by 1 base, 5 bases remained unmatched. There are 15 residues in the CDR3. The germline V gene encodes CDR1 MNHEY and CDR2 SVGEGT. The CDR3 sequence is CASSASGSWSYEQYF. In DNA form, the CDR3 reads TGTGCCAGCAGTGCTAGCGGGAGCTGGTCCTACGAGCAGTACTTC.

This chain connects TRBV6-1 to TRBJ2-5; 8 bases map to TRBD1. The CDR3 loop spans 17 amino acids. Germline V lookup: CDR1 MNHNS, CDR2 SASEGT. The V gene end was trimmed by 3 bases and the J gene end by 3 bases; junction bases not matched to a gene: 12. Here the CDR3 reads CASSDLYPGQGKETQYF. For the CDR3, the DNA is TGTGCCAGCAGTGACCTTTATCCCGGACAGGGAAAAGAGACCCAGTACTTC.

At least ten counts were recorded for this clone. The chain uses TRBV18 and TRBJ1-1, with 7 bases aligning to TRBD1. The V gene's germline CDR1 is KGHSH and CDR2 LQKENI. The CDR3 runs 14 residues. Germline trimming cut 1 base from V and 1 base from J; bases unmatched to any gene: 0. CDR3: CASSPQGANTEAFF. CDR3 coding DNA: TGTGCCAGCTCACCACAGGGGGCGAACACTGAAGCTTTCTTT.

The V gene is TRBV18, the J gene TRBJ1-6; D ambiguous. Germline CDR1 KGHSH, CDR2 LQKENI. V was cut by 2 bases and J by 9 bases, with 8 bases left in between. This CDR3 is built from 13 residues. As DNA, the CDR3 is TGTGCCAGCTCACCAACAGAAAGTTCACCCCTCCACTTT. Translation gives CASSPTESSPLHF.